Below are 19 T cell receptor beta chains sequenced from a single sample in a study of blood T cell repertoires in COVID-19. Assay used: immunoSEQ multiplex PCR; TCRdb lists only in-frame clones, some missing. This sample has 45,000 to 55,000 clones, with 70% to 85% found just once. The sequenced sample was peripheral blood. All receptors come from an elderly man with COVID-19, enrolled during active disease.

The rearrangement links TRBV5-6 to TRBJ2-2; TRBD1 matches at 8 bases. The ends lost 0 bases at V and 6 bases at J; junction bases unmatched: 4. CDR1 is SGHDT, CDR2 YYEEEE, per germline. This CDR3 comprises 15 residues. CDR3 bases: TGTGCCAGCAGCTTGGGGACAGGGCGGTCCGGGGAGCTGTTTTTT. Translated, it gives CASSLGTGRSGELFF. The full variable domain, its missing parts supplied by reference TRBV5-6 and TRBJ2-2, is DAGVTQSPTHLIKTRGQQVTLRCSPKSGHDTVSWYQQALGQGPQFIFQYYEEEERQRGNFPDRFSGHQFPNYSSELNVNALLLGDSALYLCASSLGTGRSGELFFGEGSRLTVL.

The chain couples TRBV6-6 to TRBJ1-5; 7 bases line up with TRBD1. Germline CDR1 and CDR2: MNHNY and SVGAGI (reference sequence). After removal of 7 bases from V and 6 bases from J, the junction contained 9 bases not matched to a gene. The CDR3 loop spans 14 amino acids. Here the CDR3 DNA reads TGTGCCAGCAAATCAGGGGGGCAGGGTCAGCCCCAGCATTTT. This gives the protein CASKSGGQGQPQHF.

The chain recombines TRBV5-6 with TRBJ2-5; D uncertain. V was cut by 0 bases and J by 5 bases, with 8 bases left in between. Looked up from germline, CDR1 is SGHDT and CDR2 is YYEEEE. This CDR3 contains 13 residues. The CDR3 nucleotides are TGTGCCAGCAGCTTGGACCTTCAGGAGACCCAGTACTTC. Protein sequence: CASSLDLQETQYF.

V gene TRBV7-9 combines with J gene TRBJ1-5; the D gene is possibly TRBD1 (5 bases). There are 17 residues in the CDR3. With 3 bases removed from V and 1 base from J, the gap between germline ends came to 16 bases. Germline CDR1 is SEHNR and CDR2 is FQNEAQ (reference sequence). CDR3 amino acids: CASSFGQGTESNQPQHF. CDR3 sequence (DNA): TGTGCCAGCAGCTTCGGCCAGGGTACGGAAAGCAATCAGCCCCAGCATTTT.

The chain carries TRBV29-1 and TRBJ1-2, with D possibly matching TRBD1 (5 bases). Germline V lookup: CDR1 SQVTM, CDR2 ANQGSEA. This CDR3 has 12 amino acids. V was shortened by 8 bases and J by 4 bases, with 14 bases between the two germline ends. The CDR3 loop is CSTRATPYGYTF. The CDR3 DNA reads TGCAGCACCAGGGCCACCCCCTATGGCTACACCTTC.

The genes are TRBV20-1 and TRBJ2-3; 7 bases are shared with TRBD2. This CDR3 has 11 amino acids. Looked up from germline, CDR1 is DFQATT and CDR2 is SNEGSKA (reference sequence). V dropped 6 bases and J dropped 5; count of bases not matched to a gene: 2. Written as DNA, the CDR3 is TGCAGTGCCGCGGGGGTAGATACGCAGTATTTT. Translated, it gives CSAAGVDTQYF.

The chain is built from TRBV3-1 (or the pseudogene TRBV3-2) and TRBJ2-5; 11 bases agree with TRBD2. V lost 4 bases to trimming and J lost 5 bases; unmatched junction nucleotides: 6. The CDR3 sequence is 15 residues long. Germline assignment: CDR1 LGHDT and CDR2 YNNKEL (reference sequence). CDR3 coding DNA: TGTGCCAGCAGCCCTATCAGGACTAGCGGGGAGACCCAGTACTTC. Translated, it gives CASSPIRTSGETQYF.

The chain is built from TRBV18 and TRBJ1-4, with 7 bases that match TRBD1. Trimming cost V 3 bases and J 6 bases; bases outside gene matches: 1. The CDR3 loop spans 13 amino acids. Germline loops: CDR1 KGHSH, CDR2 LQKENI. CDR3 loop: CASSPGTDEKLFF. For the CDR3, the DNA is TGTGCCAGCTCACCCGGGACAGATGAAAAACTGTTTTTT.

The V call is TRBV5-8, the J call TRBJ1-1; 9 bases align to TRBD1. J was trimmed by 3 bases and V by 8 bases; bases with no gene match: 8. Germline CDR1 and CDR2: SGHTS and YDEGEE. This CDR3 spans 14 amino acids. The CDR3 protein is CASLYRGLYTEAFF. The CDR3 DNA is TGTGCCAGTCTCTACAGGGGGCTGTACACTGAAGCTTTCTTT.

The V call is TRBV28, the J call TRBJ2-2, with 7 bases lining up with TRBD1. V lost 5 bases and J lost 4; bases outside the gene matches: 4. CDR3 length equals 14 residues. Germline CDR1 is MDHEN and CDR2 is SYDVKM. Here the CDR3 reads CASSPGGFTGELFF. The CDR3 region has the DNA TGTGCCAGCAGTCCAGGGGGATTCACCGGGGAGCTGTTTTTT.

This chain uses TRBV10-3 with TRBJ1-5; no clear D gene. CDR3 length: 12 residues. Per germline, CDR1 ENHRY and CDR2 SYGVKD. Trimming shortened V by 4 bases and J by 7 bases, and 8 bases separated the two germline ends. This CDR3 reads CAISAGNQPQHF. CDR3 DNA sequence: TGTGCCATCAGTGCGGGGAACCAGCCCCAGCATTTT.

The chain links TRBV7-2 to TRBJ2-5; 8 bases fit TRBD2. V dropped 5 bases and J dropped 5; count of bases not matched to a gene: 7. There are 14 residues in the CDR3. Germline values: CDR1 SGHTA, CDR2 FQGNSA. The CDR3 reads CASSPGLARETQYF. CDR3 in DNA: TGTGCCAGCAGCCCCGGACTAGCCCGCGAGACCCAGTACTTC.

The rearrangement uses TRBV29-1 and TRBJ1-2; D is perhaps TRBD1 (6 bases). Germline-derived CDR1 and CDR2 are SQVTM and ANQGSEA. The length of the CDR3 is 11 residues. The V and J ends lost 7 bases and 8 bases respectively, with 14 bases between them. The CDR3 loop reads CSANRDEGYTF. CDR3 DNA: TGCAGCGCGAACAGGGATGAGGGCTACACCTTC.

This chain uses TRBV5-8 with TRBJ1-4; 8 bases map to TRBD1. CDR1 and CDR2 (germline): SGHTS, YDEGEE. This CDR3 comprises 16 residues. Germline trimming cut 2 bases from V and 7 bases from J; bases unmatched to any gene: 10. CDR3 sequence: CASSFFHQGAPEKLFF. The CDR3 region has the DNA TGTGCCAGCAGCTTCTTTCACCAGGGGGCGCCTGAAAAACTGTTTTTT. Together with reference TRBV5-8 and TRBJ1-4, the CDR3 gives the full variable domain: EAGVTQSPTHLIKTRGQQATLRCSPISGHTSVYWYQQALGLGLQFLLWYDEGEERNRGNFPPRFSGRQFPNYSSELNVNALELEDSALYLCASSFFHQGAPEKLFFGSGTQLSVL.

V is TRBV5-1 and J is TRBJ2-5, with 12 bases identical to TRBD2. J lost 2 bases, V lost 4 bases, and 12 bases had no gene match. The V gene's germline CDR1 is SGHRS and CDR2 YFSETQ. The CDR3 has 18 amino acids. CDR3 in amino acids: CASSPPLAGGSLQETQYF. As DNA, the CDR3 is TGCGCCAGCAGCCCCCCGCTAGCGGGAGGGTCCCTTCAAGAGACCCAGTACTTC.

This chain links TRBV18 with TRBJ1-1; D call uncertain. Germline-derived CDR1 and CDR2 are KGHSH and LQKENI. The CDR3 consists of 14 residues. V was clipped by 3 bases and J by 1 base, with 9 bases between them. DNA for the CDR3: TGTGCCAGCTCACCTACCCCCGGGAACACTGAAGCTTTCTTT. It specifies CASSPTPGNTEAFF.

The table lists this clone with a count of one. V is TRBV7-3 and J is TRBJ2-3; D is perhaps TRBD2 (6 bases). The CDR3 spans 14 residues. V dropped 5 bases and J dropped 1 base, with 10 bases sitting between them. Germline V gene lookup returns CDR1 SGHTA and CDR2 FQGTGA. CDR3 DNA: TGTGCCAGCAGCCAATCGGGGGGCACAGATACGCAGTATTTT. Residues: CASSQSGGTDTQYF.

The CDR3, as DNA: TGTGCCAGCAGCTTAGAGGGCACCGCCCCGGGACTCGGACAGGCCTATGGCTACACCTTC. Its protein is CASSLEGTAPGLGQAYGYTF. The genes are TRBV7-6 and TRBJ1-2; 7 bases match TRBD1. The CDR3 sequence is 20 residues long. The germline CDR1 and CDR2 sequences are SGHVS and FNYEAQ. The V and J ends lost 1 base and 4 bases, in that order; junction bases with no gene match: 21.

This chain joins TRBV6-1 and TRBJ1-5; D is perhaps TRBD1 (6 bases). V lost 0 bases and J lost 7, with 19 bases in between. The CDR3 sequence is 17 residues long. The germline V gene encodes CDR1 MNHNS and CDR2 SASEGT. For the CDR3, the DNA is TGTGCCAGCAGTGAAGCCGGGGCAGGGGTGTACGGGCAGCCCCAGCATTTT. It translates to CASSEAGAGVYGQPQHF.